Listed below are T cell receptor beta chains from one sample, sequenced in a study of cytomegalovirus exposure and HLA in healthy donors. Some clones are missing from TCRdb's copy, which holds only in-frame ones; the method was immunoSEQ multiplex PCR. The table lists 160,000 or so clones, around 84% of them singletons. The sample consisted of PBMCs. The source is a woman under 30 in good health and CMV-seronegative. CDR3s include the opening cysteine and the closing phenylalanine or tryptophan. Each record gives: clone size, D gene, V gene, J gene, CDR3 DNA, CDR3 protein. D genes are given only for firm matches. Not every row has a clone size; where given, it reads once, few, many or a size class.

clone_size: NA; d_call: TRBD2; v_call: TRBV4-3; j_call: TRBJ2-5; cdr3_nt: TGCGCCAGCAGCCAAGATGGGACTAGGGGGGAGACCCAGTACTTC; cdr3_aa: CASSQDGTRGETQYF
clone_size: NA; d_call: TRBD1; v_call: TRBV7-2; j_call: TRBJ2-5; cdr3_nt: TGTGCCAGCAGCTCCTCCGGGACAGGAGATCAAGAGACCCAGTACTTC; cdr3_aa: CASSSSGTGDQETQYF
clone_size: NA; d_call: NA; v_call: TRBV28; j_call: TRBJ2-7; cdr3_nt: TGTGCCACCAAGACACGGACCTACGAGCAGTACTTC; cdr3_aa: CATKTRTYEQYF
clone_size: NA; d_call: NA; v_call: TRBV5-1; j_call: TRBJ2-3; cdr3_nt: TGCGCCAGCAGCCCGAGCGTTAGCACAGATACGCAGTATTTT; cdr3_aa: CASSPSVSTDTQYF
clone_size: NA; d_call: NA; v_call: TRBV28; j_call: TRBJ1-2; cdr3_nt: TGTGCCAGCAGTCGACGGACTTCAAACTATGGCTACACCTTC; cdr3_aa: CASSRRTSNYGYTF
clone_size: NA; d_call: NA; v_call: TRBV28; j_call: TRBJ2-6; cdr3_nt: TGTGCCACCTCGGGCTCTGGGGCCAACGTCCTGACTTTC; cdr3_aa: CATSGSGANVLTF
clone_size: NA; d_call: NA; v_call: TRBV2; j_call: TRBJ2-3; cdr3_nt: TGTGCCAGCGGTGGAGGTTATAGCACAGATACGCAGTATTTT; cdr3_aa: CASGGGYSTDTQYF
clone_size: NA; d_call: NA; v_call: TRBV7-2; j_call: TRBJ1-2; cdr3_nt: TGTGCCAGCAGGCAGAGTACCCAGGGCCTGCACTACGGCTACACCTTC; cdr3_aa: CASRQSTQGLHYGYTF
clone_size: NA; d_call: TRBD1; v_call: TRBV28; j_call: TRBJ1-4; cdr3_nt: TGTGCCAGCAGTTTAGGACAGGGTCGTGAAAAACTGTTTTTT; cdr3_aa: CASSLGQGREKLFF
clone_size: NA; d_call: NA; v_call: TRBV28; j_call: TRBJ2-6; cdr3_nt: TGTGCCAGCAGCCAAACAGGGACTGGGGCCAACGTCCTGACTTTC; cdr3_aa: CASSQTGTGANVLTF
clone_size: NA; d_call: TRBD1; v_call: TRBV5-1; j_call: TRBJ2-7; cdr3_nt: TGCGCCAGCAGCGGGGGGACAGGGACCTACGAGCAGTACTTC; cdr3_aa: CASSGGTGTYEQYF
clone_size: NA; d_call: NA; v_call: TRBV5-1; j_call: TRBJ2-3; cdr3_nt: TGCGCCAGCAGCTTGCGGCGGGACCGCACAGATACGCAGTATTTT; cdr3_aa: CASSLRRDRTDTQYF
clone_size: NA; d_call: NA; v_call: TRBV19; j_call: TRBJ1-1; cdr3_nt: TGTGCCAGTAGTATAGTGGGCAGGAACACTGAAGCTTTCTTT; cdr3_aa: CASSIVGRNTEAFF
clone_size: NA; d_call: NA; v_call: TRBV30; j_call: TRBJ2-2; cdr3_nt: TGTGCCTGGGGCTCTCCTCCGAACACCGGGGAGCTGTTTTTT; cdr3_aa: CAWGSPPNTGELFF
clone_size: NA; d_call: NA; v_call: TRBV19; j_call: TRBJ2-6; cdr3_nt: TGTGCCAGTAGTCTAGGGGAGGTCTCTGGGGCCAACGTCCTGACTTTC; cdr3_aa: CASSLGEVSGANVLTF
clone_size: NA; d_call: NA; v_call: TRBV30; j_call: TRBJ1-6; cdr3_nt: TGTGCCTGGACGTCAGGACACACGGATTCACCCCTCCACTTT; cdr3_aa: CAWTSGHTDSPLHF
clone_size: NA; d_call: NA; v_call: TRBV11-3; j_call: TRBJ2-1; cdr3_nt: TGTGCCAGCAGCCACAATGATGAGCAGTTCTTC; cdr3_aa: CASSHNDEQFF
clone_size: NA; d_call: TRBD2; v_call: TRBV11-2; j_call: TRBJ2-5; cdr3_nt: TGTGCCAGCAGCGGAACGACTAGCGGGGGAGAGACCCAGTACTTC; cdr3_aa: CASSGTTSGGETQYF
clone_size: NA; d_call: NA; v_call: TRBV27; j_call: TRBJ2-1; cdr3_nt: TGTGCCAGCTCCCGGGGGTCCTACAATGAGCAGTTCTTC; cdr3_aa: CASSRGSYNEQFF
clone_size: NA; d_call: NA; v_call: TRBV7-7; j_call: TRBJ2-2; cdr3_nt: TGTGCCAGCAGCCCCAGGGGAAGTGGCACCGGGGAGCTGTTTTTT; cdr3_aa: CASSPRGSGTGELFF
clone_size: NA; d_call: NA; v_call: TRBV28; j_call: TRBJ2-1; cdr3_nt: TGTGCCAGCAGTTTAAGCCCCCAAGGGGCGGGATACGGTGGAGAGCAGTTCTTC; cdr3_aa: CASSLSPQGAGYGGEQFF
clone_size: NA; d_call: TRBD2; v_call: TRBV30; j_call: TRBJ2-5; cdr3_nt: TGTGCCTGGAGTGTGTGGCGGCGGGGGGGAGAGACCCAGTACTTC; cdr3_aa: CAWSVWRRGGETQYF
clone_size: NA; d_call: TRBD2; v_call: TRBV5-4; j_call: TRBJ2-3; cdr3_nt: TGTGCCAGCAGCTTGGGGACTAGCGGGGGTACAGATACGCAGTATTTT; cdr3_aa: CASSLGTSGGTDTQYF
clone_size: NA; d_call: NA; v_call: TRBV6-1; j_call: TRBJ1-4; cdr3_nt: TGTGCCAGCAGTGAAGATGGGGGGGGAGGGAATGAAAAACTGTTTTTT; cdr3_aa: CASSEDGGGGNEKLFF
clone_size: NA; d_call: NA; v_call: TRBV7-2; j_call: TRBJ2-4; cdr3_nt: TGTGCCAGCAGCCCCGGGCAGGGGAAGGGTAGGGCCAAAAACATTCAGTACTTC; cdr3_aa: CASSPGQGKGRAKNIQYF
clone_size: NA; d_call: TRBD1; v_call: TRBV18; j_call: TRBJ1-1; cdr3_nt: TGTGCCAGCTCAGTCGCAGGGGGCAACACTGAAGCTTTCTTT; cdr3_aa: CASSVAGGNTEAFF
clone_size: NA; d_call: NA; v_call: TRBV6-5; j_call: TRBJ1-1; cdr3_nt: TGTGCCAGCAGTGCTTCCCGACAGAACACTGAAGCTTTCTTT; cdr3_aa: CASSASRQNTEAFF
clone_size: once; d_call: NA; v_call: TRBV28; j_call: TRBJ1-6; cdr3_nt: TGTGCCACCATCATGGGGGGGAGCTCCTATAATTCACCCCTCCACTTT; cdr3_aa: CATIMGGSSYNSPLHF
clone_size: NA; d_call: TRBD2; v_call: TRBV5-1; j_call: TRBJ2-2; cdr3_nt: TGCGCCAGCAGCCCGTCACCCTCGGGAGGCACCGGGGAGCTGTTTTTT; cdr3_aa: CASSPSPSGGTGELFF
clone_size: few; d_call: NA; v_call: TRBV2; j_call: TRBJ2-5; cdr3_nt: TGTGCCAGCAGTGAAGGAGGGGAGACCCAGTACTTC; cdr3_aa: CASSEGGETQYF
clone_size: once; d_call: TRBD2; v_call: TRBV7-2; j_call: TRBJ2-3; cdr3_nt: TGTGCCAGCAGCTTATCAAAATCGACTAGCGGGGGGCGATATACGCAGTATTTT; cdr3_aa: CASSLSKSTSGGRYTQYF
clone_size: once; d_call: NA; v_call: TRBV1; j_call: TRBJ2-7; cdr3_nt: TGCACCAGCAGCCAAGACCCTAGCTCCTACGAGCAGTACTTC; cdr3_aa: CTSSQDPSSYEQYF
clone_size: NA; d_call: NA; v_call: TRBV5-1; j_call: TRBJ1-1; cdr3_nt: TGCGCCAGCAGCTTGGACCTAAACACTGAAGCTTTCTTT; cdr3_aa: CASSLDLNTEAFF
clone_size: NA; d_call: NA; v_call: TRBV27; j_call: TRBJ1-4; cdr3_nt: TGTGCCAGCAGTTTAGGAGGGGCTGGAAAACTGTTTTTT; cdr3_aa: CASSLGGAGKLFF
clone_size: few; d_call: NA; v_call: TRBV5-4; j_call: TRBJ1-4; cdr3_nt: TGTGCCAGCAGCCAGGGTGCAACTAATGAAAAACTGTTTTTT; cdr3_aa: CASSQGATNEKLFF
clone_size: NA; d_call: TRBD2; v_call: TRBV6-5; j_call: TRBJ2-5; cdr3_nt: TGTGCCAGCAGTTTAAGGACTAGCGGAACCCAAGAGACCCAGTACTTC; cdr3_aa: CASSLRTSGTQETQYF
clone_size: NA; d_call: NA; v_call: TRBV4-3; j_call: TRBJ1-4; cdr3_nt: TGCGCCAGCAGCCGACGTACAGGGAATGAAAAACTGTTTTTT; cdr3_aa: CASSRRTGNEKLFF
clone_size: NA; d_call: NA; v_call: TRBV30; j_call: TRBJ2-7; cdr3_nt: TGTGCCTGGAGTCCCTCGAGGTACGAGCAGTACTTC; cdr3_aa: CAWSPSRYEQYF
clone_size: NA; d_call: NA; v_call: TRBV7-2; j_call: TRBJ1-6; cdr3_nt: TGTGCCAGCAGCTTAGAGGCGGGGTCACCCCTCCACTTT; cdr3_aa: CASSLEAGSPLHF
clone_size: NA; d_call: TRBD1; v_call: TRBV10-3; j_call: TRBJ2-7; cdr3_nt: TGTGCCATCAGAGGACAGGGAAGGTCCTACGAGCAGTACTTC; cdr3_aa: CAIRGQGRSYEQYF
clone_size: NA; d_call: NA; v_call: TRBV11-1; j_call: TRBJ1-2; cdr3_nt: TGTGCCAGCAGCCAGGGGAGTTTAACTCAGAATTATGGCTACACCTTC; cdr3_aa: CASSQGSLTQNYGYTF
clone_size: NA; d_call: NA; v_call: TRBV18; j_call: TRBJ2-5; cdr3_nt: TGTGCCAGCAGGGGCCGGGAGGGGGCCCTCCAAGAGACCCAGTACTTC; cdr3_aa: CASRGREGALQETQYF
clone_size: NA; d_call: NA; v_call: TRBV19; j_call: TRBJ2-6; cdr3_nt: TGTGCCAGTAGTAGCGGCAGGGGCGAGCCTGGGGCCAACGTCCTGACTTTC; cdr3_aa: CASSSGRGEPGANVLTF
clone_size: few; d_call: NA; v_call: TRBV7-2; j_call: TRBJ1-4; cdr3_nt: TGTGCCAGCAGGCGGGCCCTTAATGAAAAACTGTTTTTT; cdr3_aa: CASRRALNEKLFF